This T cell receptor beta chain is from a study of T-cell reconstitution after alpha-beta-depleted transplantation in children. Overall study findings and caveats: By about two months after transplant, alpha-beta T cells reportedly arose from several hundred graft clones that had expanded.

It was with unique molecular identifiers that the TCRbeta library was prepared. MiXCR, run by TCRdb on the PCR reads, gives a single entry per CDR3 protein. This table holds about 210,000 distinct CDR3 sequences, approximately 19% found once. Comments on this clonotype: The antigen is undetermined.

V shed 4 bases and J shed 1 base, with 14 bases lying between them. Germline V gene sequence: CDR1 SGHTA, CDR2 FQGNSA. The CDR3 has 15 residues. The clonotype was recovered from a male patient between 2 and 10 years old who had a stem cell transplant for acute lymphoblastic leukemia, so the T cells may come from the graft donor. The sequences come from PBMCs, mostly from graft donor cells, collected 360 days after TCRalphabeta/CD19-depleted stem cell transplant. The rearrangement uses TRBV7-2 and TRBJ2-7, with D possibly matching TRBD1 (7 bases). For the CDR3, the DNA is TGTGCCAGCAGCTCTTGGGGGGACAGTTCCTACGAGCAGTACTTC. Protein product: CASSSWGDSSYEQYF.